Presented here are 32 T cell receptor beta chains from one specimen sequenced in a study of graft-versus-host responses after intestinal transplantation. Sequencing used immunoSEQ multiplex PCR; TCRdb keeps in-frame clones, though not all of them. The sample contains approximately 80,000 clones, about 89% of which appear only once. These receptors have no known antigen. Sequencing was performed on unstimulated CD4+ T cells sorted from spleen or lymph node cells, taken before intestinal transplant. Every receptor here comes from a human donor who received an intestinal transplant.

Here the CDR3 DNA reads TGTGCCAGCAGGGGACTAGCAGTACAAGAGACCCAGTACTTC. Encoded protein: CASRGLAVQETQYF. The chain carries TRBV5-6 and TRBJ2-5; TRBD2 aligns across 9 bases. Unmatched junction bases numbered 4, after V lost 5 bases and J lost 2 bases. CDR3 length: 14 amino acids. CDR1 and CDR2 from the germline V gene are SGHDT and YYEEEE.

This chain links TRBV6-5 with TRBJ2-7, with 7 positions matching TRBD1. Losses at the gene ends were 5 bases for V and 2 bases for J; bases not matched to a gene: 9. The germline V gene encodes CDR1 MNHEY and CDR2 SVGAGI. The CDR3 contains 15 residues. The CDR3 here is CASSPTRDSTYEQYF. In DNA, the CDR3 is TGTGCCAGCAGTCCTACCCGGGACAGTACCTACGAGCAGTACTTC.

This chain uses TRBV4-1 with TRBJ1-2; D is perhaps TRBD1 (5 bases). The CDR3 has 13 residues. V lost 4 bases, J lost 6 bases, and 12 bases lay in between. Germline V gives CDR1 MGHRA, CDR2 YSYEKL. CDR3 protein: CASSPPDRHGYTF. The CDR3 DNA follows: TGCGCCAGCAGCCCTCCCGACAGACATGGCTACACCTTC.

This chain joins TRBV9 and TRBJ1-2, with D tentatively TRBD1 (6 bases). V was clipped by 4 bases and J by 3 bases, with 10 bases between them. The length of the CDR3 is 13 residues. Germline loops: CDR1 SGDLS, CDR2 YYNGEE. The DNA of the CDR3 is TGTGCCAGCAGCAGGGACATTTACTATGGCTACACCTTC. It encodes CASSRDIYYGYTF. The full variable domain, in which reference TRBV9 and TRBJ1-2 provide the parts outside the CDR3, is DSGVTQTPKHLITATGQRVTLRCSPRSGDLSVYWYQQSLDQGLQFLIQYYNGEERAKGNILERFSAQQFPDLHSELNLSSLELGDSALYFCASSRDIYYGYTFGSGTRLTVV.

The chain joins TRBV27 to TRBJ1-1, with D possibly TRBD1 on 5 matching bases. The CDR3 has 17 amino acids. V shed 0 bases and J shed 1 base, with 15 bases lying between them. Germline loops: CDR1 MNHEY, CDR2 SMNVEV (reference sequence). The CDR3 DNA reads TGTGCCAGCAGTTTATCGGGGGGGAGAGGGAAGAACACTGAAGCTTTCTTT. Translating gives CASSLSGGRGKNTEAFF.

The gene calls are TRBV30 and TRBJ2-7, with TRBD1 identical over 8 bases. The CDR3 consists of 12 residues. V lost 6 bases, J lost 3 bases, and 4 bases stayed unmatched. Germline values: CDR1 GTSNPN, CDR2 SVGIG (reference sequence). DNA for the CDR3: TGTGCCTGCGACAGGGGCGGCTACGAGCAGTACTTC. Its protein is CACDRGGYEQYF.

CDR3 nucleotides: TGTGCCAGCAGTGAAGCGCTTCAAAGCGGGTACGCTAGCACAGATACGCAGTATTTT. Its protein product is CASSEALQSGYASTDTQYF. This sequence joins TRBV2 and TRBJ2-3, with D possibly TRBD2 on 6 matching bases. V was clipped by 0 bases and J by 0 bases, with 19 bases between them. From germline, CDR1 is SNHLY and CDR2 FYNNEI. The CDR3 is 19 amino acids. Based on the CDR3 plus reference TRBV2 and TRBJ2-3, the full variable domain is EPEVTQTPSHQVTQMGQEVILRCVPISNHLYFYWYRQILGQKVEFLVSFYNNEISEKSEIFDDQFSVERPDGSNFTLKIRSTKLEDSAMYFCASSEALQSGYASTDTQYFGPGTRLTVL.

The J gene is TRBJ2-3, the V gene TRBV27, with 7 bases identical to TRBD2. V trimming: 10 bases; J trimming: 2 bases; junction bases outside the gene matches: 9. Germline V gives CDR1 MNHEY, CDR2 SMNVEV (reference sequence). The CDR3 runs 14 residues. CDR3 nucleotide sequence: TGTGCCACGAAAACCGGGACTAACACAGATACGCAGTATTTT. Its protein is CATKTGTNTDTQYF.

The CDR3 is CSVEGSNPEAFF. CDR3 coding DNA: TGCAGCGTTGAGGGCAGTAATCCTGAAGCTTTCTTT. V and J are TRBV29-1 and TRBJ1-1, with no clear D. CDR1 and CDR2 from the germline V gene are SQVTM and ANQGSEA. The CDR3 spans 12 residues. V lost 3 bases, J lost 6 bases, and 11 bases lay in between.

This clone is categorized as medium-sized. The chain is built from TRBV10-3 and TRBJ1-3; 7 bases agree with TRBD1. CDR1 is ENHRY and CDR2 is SYGVKD in the germline V gene. The CDR3 is 13 amino acids. Trimming removed 9 bases from V and 0 bases from J; junction bases left unmatched: 2. The CDR3 bases are TGTGCCATTAGGGACAGCTCTGGAAACACCATATATTTT. It encodes CAIRDSSGNTIYF.

The CDR3 DNA follows: TGCAGTGAGGAGATCCTCAATGAGCAGTTCTTC. Protein: CSEEILNEQFF. The rearrangement links TRBV20-1 to TRBJ2-1; D ambiguous. Germline CDR1 and CDR2: DFQATT and SNEGSKA (reference sequence). The germline V and J ends were trimmed by 7 bases and 6 bases, with 10 bases remaining between them. The CDR3 loop spans 11 amino acids.

V usage is TRBV9 and J usage is TRBJ2-5; D uncertain. In germline, CDR1 is SGDLS, CDR2 YYNGEE. This CDR3 comprises 15 residues. Trimming took off 2 bases at V and 0 bases at J, with 11 bases between the two ends. The chain's CDR3 is CASSVRSEYQETQYF. The CDR3 coding sequence is TGTGCCAGCAGCGTCCGGAGTGAGTACCAAGAGACCCAGTACTTC.

The chain carries TRBV6-1 and TRBJ1-5; TRBD1 agrees at 8 bases. The CDR3 consists of 13 residues. Germline values: CDR1 MNHNS, CDR2 SASEGT. V trimming: 5 bases; J trimming: 6 bases; junction bases outside the gene matches: 3. CDR3 sequence: CASSQGAAQPQHF. CDR3 bases: TGTGCCAGCAGTCAGGGGGCGGCTCAGCCCCAGCATTTT.

V usage is TRBV28 and J usage is TRBJ1-5; 8 bases fit TRBD1. The CDR3 sequence is 15 residues long. Germline V gene lookup returns CDR1 MDHEN and CDR2 SYDVKM. Losses at the gene ends were 6 bases for V and 2 bases for J; bases not matched to a gene: 6. Here the CDR3 DNA reads TGTGCCAGCAGCCACGGGACAGGCGGCAATCAGCCCCAGCATTTT. Its protein is CASSHGTGGNQPQHF.

The chain couples TRBV9 to TRBJ1-1; 12 bases fit TRBD1. Germline loops: CDR1 SGDLS, CDR2 YYNGEE. This CDR3 has 19 amino acids. Losses at the gene ends were 4 bases for V and 0 bases for J; bases not matched to a gene: 13. The CDR3 nucleotides read TGTGCCAGCAGCACGGGACAGGGGGCCTTCTCGGGAATGAACACTGAAGCTTTCTTT. Its translation: CASSTGQGAFSGMNTEAFF. Based on the CDR3 plus reference TRBV9 and TRBJ1-1, the full variable domain is DSGVTQTPKHLITATGQRVTLRCSPRSGDLSVYWYQQSLDQGLQFLIQYYNGEERAKGNILERFSAQQFPDLHSELNLSSLELGDSALYFCASSTGQGAFSGMNTEAFFGQGTRLTVV.

The count of this clone is one. V gene TRBV11-2 combines with J gene TRBJ2-7; the D is unclear. The CDR3 extends over 16 amino acids. Germline lookup yields CDR1 SGHAT and CDR2 FQNNGV. V was pared by 3 bases and J by 5 bases, with 20 bases between. This CDR3 reads CASSFQLWVATDEQYF. CDR3 nucleotides: TGTGCCAGCAGCTTCCAATTGTGGGTAGCAACCGACGAGCAGTACTTC.

The rearrangement joins TRBV5-5 to TRBJ1-6, with a possible D match to TRBD1 (6 bases). CDR1 and CDR2 (germline): SGHKS, YYEKEE (reference sequence). V lost 4 bases and J 9 bases, leaving 14 bases between the germline ends. The length of the CDR3 is 14 residues. CDR3 loop: CASSRTGFGSPLHF. CDR3 bases: TGTGCCAGCAGCCGTACAGGGTTTGGTTCACCCCTCCACTTT.

The chain employs TRBV28 and TRBJ1-4; 8 bases line up with TRBD1. The germline CDR1 and CDR2 sequences are MDHEN and SYDVKM. The CDR3 spans 17 residues. J lost 7 bases, V lost 6 bases, and 16 bases had no gene match. The CDR3 DNA is TGTGCCAGCAGCACAGGGACAGGAGGCAAGGGAAGTGAAAAACTGTTTTTT. This codes for CASSTGTGGKGSEKLFF.

To note about this clone: Other DNA sequences from this sample encode an identical CDR3 as well. The chain joins TRBV2 to TRBJ2-7; 8 nucleotides agree with TRBD1. Germline CDR1 SNHLY, CDR2 FYNNEI. This CDR3 region has 15 residues. Trimming removed 5 bases from V and 2 bases from J; junction bases left unmatched: 8. The CDR3 DNA sequence: TGTGCCAGCAGTACCATCTTGACAGGGGCCTACGAGCAGTACTTC. It yields the protein CASSTILTGAYEQYF. The full variable domain, completed using reference TRBV2 and TRBJ2-7, is EPEVTQTPSHQVTQMGQEVILRCVPISNHLYFYWYRQILGQKVEFLVSFYNNEISEKSEIFDDQFSVERPDGSNFTLKIRSTKLEDSAMYFCASSTILTGAYEQYFGPGTRLTVT.

The V call is TRBV10-3, the J call TRBJ1-2; weak D call: TRBD1 (5 bases). CDR3 size: 14 residues. V gave up 3 bases and J gave up 4 bases, with 12 bases separating them. Germline V gene lookup returns CDR1 ENHRY and CDR2 SYGVKD. The CDR3 DNA follows: TGTGCCATCAGTGATGGAGGGGCCAGCTATGGCTACACCTTC. It encodes CAISDGGASYGYTF.

This chain joins TRBV5-1 and TRBJ2-1; D might be TRBD2 (5 bases). Germline assignment: CDR1 SGHRS and CDR2 YFSETQ. Trimming left V 4 bases short and J 0 bases short, with 20 bases between. CDR3 length: 18 residues. CDR3 coding DNA: TGCGCCAGCAGCACCCCAGCAACGAGCGGCCTCTCCTACAATGAGCAGTTCTTC. Residues: CASSTPATSGLSYNEQFF.

This chain connects TRBV5-4 to TRBJ2-1; TRBD1 matches 7 bases. V was pared by 4 bases and J by 8 bases, with 12 bases of the junction left unmatched. The CDR3 loop spans 15 amino acids. The germline V gene has CDR1 SGHNT and CDR2 YYREEE (reference sequence). CDR3 nucleotides: TGTGCCAGCAGCCGGACAGGAGGAGGCTTCGATGAGCAGTTCTTC. This sequence encodes CASSRTGGGFDEQFF.

The chain couples TRBV27 to TRBJ2-1; tentatively, D is TRBD1 (5 bases). CDR1 MNHEY and CDR2 SMNVEV come from the germline V gene (reference sequence). V was cut by 7 bases and J by 11 bases, with 9 bases left in between. The CDR3 contains 10 residues. The CDR3 protein is CASKGNQQFF. The CDR3 region has the DNA TGTGCCAGCAAGGGGAACCAGCAGTTCTTC.

This chain joins TRBV5-1 and TRBJ2-2; 7 bases fit TRBD1. The V and J ends lost 1 base and 2 bases, in that order; junction bases with no gene match: 2. The V gene's germline CDR1 is SGHRS and CDR2 YFSETQ. The CDR3 spans 15 residues. The CDR3 DNA follows: TGCGCCAGCAGCTTGCACAGGGGAAACACCGGGGAGCTGTTTTTT. Its protein is CASSLHRGNTGELFF.

This chain links TRBV28 with TRBJ2-4; 15 nucleotides line up with TRBD2. Trimming at V came to 3 bases and at J to 1 base, leaving 7 bases not matched to a gene. Germline CDR1 is MDHEN and CDR2 is SYDVKM. This CDR3 comprises 19 residues. The CDR3 region has the DNA TGTGCCAGCAGTTTTGGACTAGCGGGAGGGACGGTCGCCAAAAACATTCAGTACTTC. It specifies CASSFGLAGGTVAKNIQYF.

The V gene is TRBV28, the J gene TRBJ1-2; a weak D match, TRBD1 (5 bases). This CDR3 has 17 amino acids. V lost 3 bases, J lost 0 bases, and 17 bases lay in between. CDR1 is MDHEN and CDR2 is SYDVKM in the germline V gene. The CDR3 coding sequence is TGTGCCAGCAGTTTCGGTGGGGCTAGACTAGCTAACTATGGCTACACCTTC. Translated, it gives CASSFGGARLANYGYTF.

This chain connects TRBV27 to TRBJ1-4; D perhaps matches TRBD1 (5 bases). With 0 bases removed from V and 10 bases from J, the gap between germline ends came to 15 bases. Germline V gene lookup returns CDR1 MNHEY and CDR2 SMNVEV (reference sequence). This CDR3 spans 15 amino acids. This CDR3 is CASSLSGGGRGKLFF. The CDR3 nucleotides read TGTGCCAGCAGTTTATCGGGCGGGGGACGGGGAAAACTGTTTTTT.

The J gene is TRBJ2-5, the V gene TRBV6-5; TRBD1 matches 10 bases. Trimming removed 6 bases from V and 7 bases from J; junction bases left unmatched: 8. This CDR3 spans 14 amino acids. Germline lookup yields CDR1 MNHEY and CDR2 SVGAGI. The CDR3, as DNA: TGTGCCAGCAGCCCCGTGACAGGGGGCGGGACCCAGTACTTC. This sequence encodes CASSPVTGGGTQYF.

The chain joins TRBV15 to TRBJ2-5; unclear D gene. Germline V CDR1 and CDR2: LNHNV, YYDKDF (reference sequence). V lost 1 base and J lost 0, with 6 bases in between. This CDR3 region has 14 residues. For the CDR3, the DNA is TGTGCCACCAGCAGAGTCCAGTACCAAGAGACCCAGTACTTC. Its translation: CATSRVQYQETQYF.

This rearrangement joins TRBV19 to TRBJ1-3; D is unresolved. The germline gives CDR1 LNHDA, CDR2 SQIVND (reference sequence). V was trimmed by 0 bases and J by 4 bases, leaving 13 bases between them. The CDR3 sequence is 16 residues long. The CDR3 protein is CASSIEPPKEGNTIYF. The CDR3 region has the DNA TGTGCCAGTAGTATAGAGCCTCCGAAAGAGGGAAACACCATATATTTT.

The chain couples TRBV6-5 to TRBJ2-7; 7 bases fit TRBD1. This CDR3 spans 14 amino acids. The junction had 9 bases not matched to a gene; V was cut back by 6 bases and J by 4 bases. CDR1 is MNHEY and CDR2 is SVGAGI in the germline V gene. CDR3 nucleotide sequence: TGTGCCAGCAGAAGGGGGCGATTGTTTTACGAGCAGTACTTC. Its translation: CASRRGRLFYEQYF.

This chain joins TRBV27 and TRBJ1-1; possible D gene TRBD1, 6 bases. The CDR3 loop spans 15 amino acids. CDR1 and CDR2 (germline): MNHEY, SMNVEV (reference sequence). V was clipped by 5 bases and J by 3 bases, with 16 bases between them. The CDR3 nucleotides read TGTGCCAGCAGTCCGACAGGTCGGGGGGACACTGAAGCTTTCTTT. It translates to CASSPTGRGDTEAFF.